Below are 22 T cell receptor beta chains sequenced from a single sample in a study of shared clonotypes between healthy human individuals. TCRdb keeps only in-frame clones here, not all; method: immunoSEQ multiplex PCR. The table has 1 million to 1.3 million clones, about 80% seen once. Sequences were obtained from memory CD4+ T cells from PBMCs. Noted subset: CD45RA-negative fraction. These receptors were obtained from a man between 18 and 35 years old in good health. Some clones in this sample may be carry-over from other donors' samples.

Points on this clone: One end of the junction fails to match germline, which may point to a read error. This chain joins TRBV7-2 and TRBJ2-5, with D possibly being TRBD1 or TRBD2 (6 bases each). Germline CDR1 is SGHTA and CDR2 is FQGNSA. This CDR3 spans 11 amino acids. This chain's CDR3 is CASSRGGGLDF. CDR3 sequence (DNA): TGTGCCAGCAGCCGAGGAGGGGGACTGGACTTC.

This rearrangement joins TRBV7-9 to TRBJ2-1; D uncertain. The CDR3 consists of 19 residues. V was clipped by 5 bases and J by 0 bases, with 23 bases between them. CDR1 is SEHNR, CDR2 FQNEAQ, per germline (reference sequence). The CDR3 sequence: CASSGNPKNLRSSYNEQFF. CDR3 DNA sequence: TGTGCCAGCAGCGGGAATCCTAAAAACTTAAGGAGCTCCTACAATGAGCAGTTCTTC.

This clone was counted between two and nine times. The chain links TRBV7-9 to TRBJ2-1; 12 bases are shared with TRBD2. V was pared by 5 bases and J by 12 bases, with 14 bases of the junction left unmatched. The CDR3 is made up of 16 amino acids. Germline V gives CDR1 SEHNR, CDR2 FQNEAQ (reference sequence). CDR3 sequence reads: CASSRTTSGRMWRQFF. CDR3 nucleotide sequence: TGTGCCAGCAGCCGAACCACTAGCGGGAGGATGTGGCGGCAGTTCTTC.

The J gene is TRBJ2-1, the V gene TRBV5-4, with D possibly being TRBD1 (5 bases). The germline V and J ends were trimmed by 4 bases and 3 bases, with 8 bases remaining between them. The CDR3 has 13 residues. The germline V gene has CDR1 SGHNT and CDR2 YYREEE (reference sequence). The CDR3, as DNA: TGTGCCAGCAGCCCGGACAACTACAATGAGCAGTTCTTC. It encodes CASSPDNYNEQFF.

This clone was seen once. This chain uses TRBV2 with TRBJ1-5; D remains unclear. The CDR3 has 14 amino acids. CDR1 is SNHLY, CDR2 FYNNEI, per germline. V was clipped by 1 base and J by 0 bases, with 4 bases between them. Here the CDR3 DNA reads TGTGCCAGCAGTGAAGGATATAGCAATCAGCCCCAGCATTTT. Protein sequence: CASSEGYSNQPQHF.

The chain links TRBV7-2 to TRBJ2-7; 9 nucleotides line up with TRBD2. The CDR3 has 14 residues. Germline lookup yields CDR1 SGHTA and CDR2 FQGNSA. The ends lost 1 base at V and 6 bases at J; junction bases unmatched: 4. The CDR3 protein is CASSLGLAGLEQYF. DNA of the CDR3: TGTGCCAGCAGCTTAGGGCTAGCGGGACTCGAGCAGTACTTC.

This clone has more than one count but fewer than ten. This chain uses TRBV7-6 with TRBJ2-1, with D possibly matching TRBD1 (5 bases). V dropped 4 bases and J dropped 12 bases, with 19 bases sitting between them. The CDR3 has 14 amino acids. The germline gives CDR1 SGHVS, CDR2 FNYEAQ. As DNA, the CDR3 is TGTGCCAGCAGCTCCGGTCTCAGGGAATCGGGGCAGTTCTTC. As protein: CASSSGLRESGQFF. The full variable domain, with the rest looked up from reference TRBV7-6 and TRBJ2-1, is GAGVSQSPRYKVTKRGQDVALRCDPISGHVSLYWYRQALGQGPEFLTYFNYEAQQDKSGLPNDRFSAERPEGSISTLTIQRTEQRDSAMYRCASSSGLRESGQFFGPGTRLTVL.

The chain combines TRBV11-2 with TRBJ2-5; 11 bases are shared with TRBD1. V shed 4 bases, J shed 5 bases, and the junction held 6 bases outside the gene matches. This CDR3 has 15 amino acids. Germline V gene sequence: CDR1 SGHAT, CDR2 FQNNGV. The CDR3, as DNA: TGTGCCAGCAGCTCTTGGACAGGGGGCAAGGAGACCCAGTACTTC. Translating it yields CASSSWTGGKETQYF.

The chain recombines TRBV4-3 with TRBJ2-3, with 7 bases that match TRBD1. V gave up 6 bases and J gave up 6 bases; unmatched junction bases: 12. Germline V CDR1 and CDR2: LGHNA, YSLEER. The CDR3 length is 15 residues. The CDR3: CASSRDSSYMDTQYF. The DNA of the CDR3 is TGCGCCAGCAGTCGGGACAGCTCATACATGGATACGCAGTATTTT.

The CDR3 region is CASSTSGQNNEQFF. As DNA, the CDR3 is TGTGCCAGCAGCACAAGCGGACAGAACAATGAGCAGTTCTTC. J is TRBJ2-1 and V is TRBV7-6; D might be TRBD1 (6 bases). Germline V gene sequence: CDR1 SGHVS, CDR2 FNYEAQ. The CDR3 spans 14 residues. Trimming stripped 5 bases from V and 5 bases from J, with 13 bases between. Combining the CDR3 with reference TRBV7-6 and TRBJ2-1 gives the whole variable domain GAGVSQSPRYKVTKRGQDVALRCDPISGHVSLYWYRQALGQGPEFLTYFNYEAQQDKSGLPNDRFSAERPEGSISTLTIQRTEQRDSAMYRCASSTSGQNNEQFFGPGTRLTVL.

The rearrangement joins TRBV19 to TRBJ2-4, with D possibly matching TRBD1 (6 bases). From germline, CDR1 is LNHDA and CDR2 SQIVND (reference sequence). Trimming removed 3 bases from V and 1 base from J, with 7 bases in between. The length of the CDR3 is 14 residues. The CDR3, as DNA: TGTGCCAGTAGTATTCAGGGGGCCAAAAACATTCAGTACTTC. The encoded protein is CASSIQGAKNIQYF.

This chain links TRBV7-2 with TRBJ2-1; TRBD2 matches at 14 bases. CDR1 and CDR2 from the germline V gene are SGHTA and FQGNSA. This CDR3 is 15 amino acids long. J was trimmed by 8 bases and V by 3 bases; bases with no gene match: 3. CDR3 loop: CASSLGLAGVHEQFF. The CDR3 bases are TGTGCCAGCAGCTTGGGACTAGCGGGAGTGCATGAGCAGTTCTTC.

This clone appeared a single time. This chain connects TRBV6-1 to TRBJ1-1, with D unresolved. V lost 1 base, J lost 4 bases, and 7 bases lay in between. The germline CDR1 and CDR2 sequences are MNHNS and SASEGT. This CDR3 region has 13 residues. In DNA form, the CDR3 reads TGTGCCAGCAGTGAAGAGCGTATCACTGAAGCTTTCTTT. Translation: CASSEERITEAFF.

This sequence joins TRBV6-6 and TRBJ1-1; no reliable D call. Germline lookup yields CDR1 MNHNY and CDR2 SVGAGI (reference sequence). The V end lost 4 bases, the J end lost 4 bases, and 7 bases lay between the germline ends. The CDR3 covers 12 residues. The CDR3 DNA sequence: TGTGCCAGCAGTTTTGAGGGCACTGAAGCTTTCTTT. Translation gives CASSFEGTEAFF.

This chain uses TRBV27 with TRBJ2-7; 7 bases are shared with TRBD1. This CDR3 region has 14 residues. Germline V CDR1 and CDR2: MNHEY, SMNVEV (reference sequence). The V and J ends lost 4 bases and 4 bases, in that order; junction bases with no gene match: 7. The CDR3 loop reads CASSSPDRFYEQYF. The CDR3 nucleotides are TGTGCCAGCAGTTCCCCGGACAGGTTTTACGAGCAGTACTTC.

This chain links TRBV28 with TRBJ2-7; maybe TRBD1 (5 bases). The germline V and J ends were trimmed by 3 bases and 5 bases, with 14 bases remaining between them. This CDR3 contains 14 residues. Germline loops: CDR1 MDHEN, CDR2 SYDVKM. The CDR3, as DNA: TGTGCCAGCAGTTTCTCGACAGTTAACCACGAGCAGTACTTC. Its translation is CASSFSTVNHEQYF.

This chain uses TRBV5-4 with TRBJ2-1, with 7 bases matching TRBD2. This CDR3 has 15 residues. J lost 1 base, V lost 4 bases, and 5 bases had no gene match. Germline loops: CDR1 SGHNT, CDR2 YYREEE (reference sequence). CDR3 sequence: CASSHTSVSYNEQFF. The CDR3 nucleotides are TGTGCCAGCAGCCATACTAGCGTTTCCTACAATGAGCAGTTCTTC.

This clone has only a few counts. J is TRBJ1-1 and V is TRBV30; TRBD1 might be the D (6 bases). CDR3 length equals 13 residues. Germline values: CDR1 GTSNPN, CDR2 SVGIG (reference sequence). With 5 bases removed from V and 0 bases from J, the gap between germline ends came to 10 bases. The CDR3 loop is CAWQRQVNTEAFF. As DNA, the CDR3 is TGTGCCTGGCAGAGACAGGTGAACACTGAAGCTTTCTTT.

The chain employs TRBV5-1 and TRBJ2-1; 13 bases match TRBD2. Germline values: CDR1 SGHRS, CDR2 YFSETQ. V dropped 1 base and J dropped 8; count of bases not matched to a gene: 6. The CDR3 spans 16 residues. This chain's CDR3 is CASSLRGLAGVDEQFF. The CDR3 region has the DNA TGCGCCAGCAGCTTGCGCGGACTAGCGGGAGTCGATGAGCAGTTCTTC.

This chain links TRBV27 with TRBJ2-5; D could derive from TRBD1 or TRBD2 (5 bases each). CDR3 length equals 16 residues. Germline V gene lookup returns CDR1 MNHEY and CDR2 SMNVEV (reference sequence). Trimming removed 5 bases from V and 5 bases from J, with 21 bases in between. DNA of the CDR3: TGTGCCAGCAGTCCACCCGGGGCTGTCAGGTTGGAGACCCAGTACTTC. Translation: CASSPPGAVRLETQYF.

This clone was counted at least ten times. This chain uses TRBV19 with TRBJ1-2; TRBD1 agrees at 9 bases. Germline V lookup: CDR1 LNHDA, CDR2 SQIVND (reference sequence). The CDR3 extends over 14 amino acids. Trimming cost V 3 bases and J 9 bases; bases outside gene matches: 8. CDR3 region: CASSMGGQGLSYTF. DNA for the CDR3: TGTGCCAGTAGTATGGGGGGACAGGGCCTCAGCTACACCTTC.

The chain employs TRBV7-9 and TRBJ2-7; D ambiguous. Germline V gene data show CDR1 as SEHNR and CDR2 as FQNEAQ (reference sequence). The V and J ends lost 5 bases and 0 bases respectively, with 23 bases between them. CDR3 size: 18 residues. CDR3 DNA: TGTGCCAGCAGCCCGGGTGGTCGCACCTCGATACCCTCCTACGAGCAGTACTTC. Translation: CASSPGGRTSIPSYEQYF.